Listed below are T cell receptor beta chains from one sample, sequenced in a study of T-cell reconstitution after alpha-beta-depleted transplantation in children. TCRdb ran MiXCR on the PCR reads and lists one entry per CDR3 protein. The sample records 300,000 to 350,000 distinct CDR3 sequences, 23% being singletons. The sequenced sample was PBMCs, mostly from graft donor cells, obtained 180 days after TCRalphabeta/CD19-depleted stem cell transplant. The receptors stem from a male patient younger than 18 who had a stem cell transplant for acute lymphoblastic leukemia, so the T cells may come from the graft donor. Each CDR3 is given with its conserved first and last residue. A D gene is named only where the DNA matches it firmly. The size entry is marked missing in some rows and otherwise reads once, few, many or a size class.

V gene	D gene	clone size	CDR3 length	J gene	CDR3 DNA	CDR3 protein
TRBV20-1	TRBD2	.	15	TRBJ2-7	TGCAGTGCTAGAGGCCCTAGCGGGAGCAACCACGAGCAGTACTTC	CSARGPSGSNHEQYF
TRBV29-1	.	.	13	TRBJ2-5	TGCAGCGTTGAAACGGGAGAATCCGAGACCCAGTACTTC	CSVETGESETQYF
TRBV20-1	TRBD1	few	14	TRBJ2-7	TGCAGTGCTGCGAGCCGGGACAGGGGGCTCGAGCAGTACTTC	CSAASRDRGLEQYF
TRBV15	.	.	15	TRBJ1-2	TGTGCCACCAGCAGAGGACAAGGCGGTTTCTATGGCTACACCTTC	CATSRGQGGFYGYTF
TRBV7-3	.	few	14	TRBJ2-3	TGTGCCAGCAGCCCAGGACTTCTCACAGATACGCAGTATTTT	CASSPGLLTDTQYF
TRBV7-2	.	.	15	TRBJ2-3	TGTGCCAGCAGCCCACAGCGGTCTAGCACAGATACGCAGTATTTT	CASSPQRSSTDTQYF
TRBV6-5	.	.	15	TRBJ2-7	TGTGCCAGCAGTTACTTTGCGGGACCCTCCTACGAGCAGTACTTC	CASSYFAGPSYEQYF
TRBV5-1	TRBD1	.	17	TRBJ2-7	TGCGCCAGCAGCACCGGACAGGTTTATACGACAACCTACGAGCAGTACTTC	CASSTGQVYTTTYEQYF
TRBV18	.	.	14	TRBJ2-7	TGTGCCAGCTCACCGCCCAGGGTGCCCTACGAGCAGTACTTC	CASSPPRVPYEQYF
TRBV12-3/TRBV12-4	.	few	14	TRBJ2-5	TGTGCCAGCAGTTTAAGGGGACTTCTAGAGACCCAGTACTTC	CASSLRGLLETQYF
TRBV6-5	TRBD2	.	16	TRBJ2-3	TGTGCCAGCAGTTACTTTATGGGACTAGATGTAGATACGCAGTATTTT	CASSYFMGLDVDTQYF
TRBV5-1	.	few	14	TRBJ2-1	TGCGCCAGCAGCTTTGGACACGTCTACAATGAGCAGTTCTTC	CASSFGHVYNEQFF
TRBV10-3	.	few	11	TRBJ2-1	TGTGCCATCAGTGGGCAATATGAGCAGTTCTTC	CAISGQYEQFF
TRBV18	TRBD2	few	15	TRBJ2-3	TGTGCCAGCTCACCCGAGAGGGCGGGAGCTGATACGCAGTATTTT	CASSPERAGADTQYF
TRBV18	.	.	13	TRBJ2-2	TGTGCCAGCTCACCACACCCGACGCTAGAGCTGTTTTTT	CASSPHPTLELFF
TRBV5-1	TRBD1	.	15	TRBJ1-6	TGCGCCAGCAGCATGGAGGGGGCCCTCGATTCACCCCTCCACTTT	CASSMEGALDSPLHF
TRBV12-3/TRBV12-4	.	many	13	TRBJ1-5	TGTGCCAGCAGGAGGGACCCCAATCAGCCCCAGCATTTT	CASRRDPNQPQHF
TRBV12-3/TRBV12-4	.	few	16	TRBJ2-7	TGTGCCAGCAGCCTCGACAGGCCCCCGTTCTCCTACGAGCAGTACTTC	CASSLDRPPFSYEQYF
TRBV9	TRBD2	.	17	TRBJ2-1	TGTGCCAGCAGCGTAGGGACTAGCCCTAAGATTTACAATGAGCAGTTCTTC	CASSVGTSPKIYNEQFF
TRBV12-3/TRBV12-4	TRBD1	.	12	TRBJ1-1	TGTGCCAGCAGTTTATGGAACAGGGGAGCTTTCTTT	CASSLWNRGAFF
TRBV15	.	few	15	TRBJ1-4	TGTGCCACCAGTGTTGCTCGCGTCACTAATGAAAAACTGTTTTTT	CATSVARVTNEKLFF
TRBV7-7	.	once	15	TRBJ2-2	TGTGCCAGCAGAAAAAGGGAGTTGGACACCGGGGAGCTGTTTTTT	CASRKRELDTGELFF
TRBV5-1	TRBD2	few	16	TRBJ2-5	TGCGCCAGCAGCCCCGTAGCGGGAGGGGGCATGGAGACCCAGTACTTC	CASSPVAGGGMETQYF
TRBV30	TRBD1	.	15	TRBJ2-1	TGTGCCTGGAGGGTGCCCGGGACAGGTGACAATGAGCAGTTCTTC	CAWRVPGTGDNEQFF
TRBV10-3	.	.	13	TRBJ2-2	TGTGCCATCAGTGATAAGGGCACCGGGGAGCTGTTTTTT	CAISDKGTGELFF
TRBV7-3	.	many	15	TRBJ2-1	TGTGCCAGCAGCTCTTGGGGGGGCTTATACAATGAGCAGTTCTTC	CASSSWGGLYNEQFF
TRBV6-2/TRBV6-3	TRBD2	.	13	TRBJ2-5	TGTGCCAGCGGGACTAGCGGTAGAGAGACCCAGTACTTC	CASGTSGRETQYF
TRBV20-1	.	.	15	TRBJ2-3	TGCAGTGCTCAATCCCGGGCAGTCAGCACAGATACGCAGTATTTT	CSAQSRAVSTDTQYF
TRBV9	.	.	15	TRBJ2-5	TGTGCCAGCAGCGTAGCTAACGGGGCAGGGGAGACCCAGTACTTC	CASSVANGAGETQYF
TRBV9	TRBD2	.	19	TRBJ2-2	TGTGCCAGCAGCTCTTCTGGACTAGCGGGAGGGTGGATCACCGGGGAGCTGTTTTTT	CASSSSGLAGGWITGELFF
TRBV3-1	.	.	16	TRBJ2-1	TGTGCCAGCAGCCAAGACGCGGTCAGCTCCTACAATGAGCAGTTCTTC	CASSQDAVSSYNEQFF
TRBV21-1	.	few	16	TRBJ2-3	TGTGCCAGCACCAATCACTGGAGCGGGAGTACTGATACGCAGTATTTT	CASTNHWSGSTDTQYF
TRBV10-3	TRBD2	.	18	TRBJ2-1	TGTGCCATCAGTTCGGGACTAGCGGGCGGGGACCCCATCAATGAGCAGTTCTTC	CAISSGLAGGDPINEQFF
TRBV7-9	TRBD1	.	15	TRBJ2-7	TGTGCCAGCAGCCCTATGGCTGGACAGGTCTACGAGCAGTACTTC	CASSPMAGQVYEQYF
TRBV5-1	.	few	17	TRBJ2-7	TGCGCCAGCAGCTATCGTCCCGCGACAGCATTCGACTACGAGCAGTACTTC	CASSYRPATAFDYEQYF
TRBV9	TRBD2	.	16	TRBJ2-1	TGTGCCAGCAGCGTCCCTACTAGCGGGAGTTACAATGAGCAGTTCTTC	CASSVPTSGSYNEQFF
TRBV19	.	.	12	TRBJ1-1	TGTGCCAGTACCATGGACGGCACTGAAGCTTTCTTT	CASTMDGTEAFF
TRBV15	.	.	20	TRBJ2-7	TGTGCCACCAGCAGCCTCATACCTAGTACCCGGCAAAGATCGGACTACGAGCAGTACTTC	CATSSLIPSTRQRSDYEQYF
TRBV6-1	.	.	15	TRBJ1-5	TGTGCCAGCAGTGAATGGAGCGGGGGGGTATGGCCCCAGCATTTT	CASSEWSGGVWPQHF
TRBV10-3	TRBD2	few	15	TRBJ2-7	TGTGCCACCCAACCAACTAGCGGGCATACCTACGAGCAGTACTTC	CATQPTSGHTYEQYF
TRBV7-9	.	.	16	TRBJ2-1	TGTGCCAGCAGCCCAATAACAGCGCCTTCCTACAATGAGCAGTTCTTC	CASSPITAPSYNEQFF
TRBV27	.	.	13	TRBJ1-2	TGTGCCAGCAGTTTAAACGGGGGGCCTGGCTACACCTTC	CASSLNGGPGYTF
TRBV5-1	TRBD2	few	14	TRBJ2-3	TGCGCCAGCAGGGCTAGCGGGAGCACAGATACGCAGTATTTT	CASRASGSTDTQYF
TRBV7-2	TRBD2	few	17	TRBJ2-1	TGTGCCAGCAGCCCAGCTCGGGGGAGGGCCTTCTACAATGAGCAGTTCTTC	CASSPARGRAFYNEQFF
TRBV4-1	.	few	15	TRBJ2-1	TGCGCCAGCAGCCAAATTGGAGTCGGGCTCAATGAGCAGTTCTTC	CASSQIGVGLNEQFF
TRBV25-1	.	.	15	TRBJ1-5	TGTGCCAGCAGTGAATTTAATGGGGGGGATCAGCCCCAGCATTTT	CASSEFNGGDQPQHF
TRBV13	TRBD2	.	17	TRBJ2-7	TGTGCCAGCAGCGGCCTACCCGGGACTAGCGGAACCTACGAGCAGTACTTC	CASSGLPGTSGTYEQYF
TRBV13	.	once	13	TRBJ1-2	TGTGCCAGCAGCTTAGGGGGAGGCGATGGCTACACCTTC	CASSLGGGDGYTF
TRBV5-1	.	few	15	TRBJ2-5	TGCGCCAGCAGCTTGGTTTCCGGGGGCGAAGAGACCCAGTACTTC	CASSLVSGGEETQYF
TRBV5-1	.	many	16	TRBJ1-1	TGCGCCAGCAGCTTGGGGCTGGGAAGAACGAGAACTGAAGCTTTCTTT	CASSLGLGRTRTEAFF
TRBV3-1	TRBD2	few	16	TRBJ2-5	TGTGCCAGCAGCCAGGGACTAGCGGGAGATCGAGAGACCCAGTACTTC	CASSQGLAGDRETQYF